The entry below describes one T cell receptor beta chain. The data stem from a study of blood T cell repertoires in COVID-19. The overall study: Sample material is recorded as cDNA or gDNA derived from T cells, B-cell-depleted T cells, or PBMCs.

Germline loops: CDR1 SGHNT, CDR2 YYREEE (reference sequence). Trimming shortened V by 0 bases and J by 3 bases, and 5 bases separated the two germline ends. This CDR3 spans 13 amino acids. The authors' processing: Reference gene primer amplification in the assay estimated nucleated cell counts. Produced via immunoSEQ multiplex PCR; TCRdb's table is partial and in-frame only. From that table come the V and J calls and clone size; the DNA was used to work out D and trimming. Among hundreds of thousands of clones, about 89% were seen once, and the ten largest hold 2% to 2.5%. Source material: peripheral blood. The receptor comes from a woman aged 55-75 years with COVID-19, enrolled during active disease. The V call is TRBV5-4, the J call TRBJ2-3; no reliable D call. CDR3 in amino acids: CASSLGATDTQYF. The DNA for the CDR3 is TGTGCCAGCAGCTTGGGGGCGACAGATACGCAGTATTTT.